The 21 T cell receptor beta chains given below trace back to one sample, sequenced in a study of cytomegalovirus exposure and HLA in healthy donors. The PCR employed 60 Vbeta primers together with 13 Jbeta primers. Libraries were prepared by immunoSEQ multiplex PCR; TCRdb keeps only in-frame clonotypes and omits some of them. Its listing shows over 70,000 clones. Sequencing input: PBMCs. These receptor sequences come from a woman between 40 and 55 years old in good health and CMV-seropositive.

The V gene is TRBV4-1, the J gene TRBJ2-1; tentative D call: TRBD2 (6 bases). The CDR3 is 17 amino acids. Looked up from germline, CDR1 is MGHRA and CDR2 is YSYEKL. Trimming left V 2 bases short and J 4 bases short, with 18 bases between. CDR3 protein: CASSQPTAGRKYNEQFF. CDR3 coding DNA: TGCGCCAGCAGCCAACCAACGGCGGGGCGGAAGTACAATGAGCAGTTCTTC.

The chain joins TRBV30 to TRBJ1-6, with 7 bases lining up with TRBD1. Germline assignment: CDR1 GTSNPN and CDR2 SVGIG (reference sequence). CDR3 length: 15 amino acids. V shed 1 base, J shed 13 bases, and the junction held 13 bases outside the gene matches. The DNA of the CDR3 is TGTGCCTGGAGTGCGGCCGACAGGGTTAATTTTCCCCTCCACTTT. It specifies CAWSAADRVNFPLHF.

The chain joins TRBV7-3 to TRBJ2-3, with 11 bases identical to TRBD2. The CDR3 runs to 16 residues. The trim removed 2 bases at V and 3 bases at J, leaving 4 bases unmatched. The germline V gene encodes CDR1 SGHTA and CDR2 FQGTGA. The CDR3 DNA is TGTGCCAGCAGCTTATATAGCGGGGGGGCAACAGATACGCAGTATTTT. It specifies CASSLYSGGATDTQYF.

The chain recombines TRBV7-8 with TRBJ1-5, with TRBD1 identical over 7 bases. V lost 5 bases, J lost 3 bases, and 19 bases stayed unmatched. Germline values: CDR1 SGHVS, CDR2 FQNEAQ. The CDR3 is 19 amino acids. CDR3 bases: TGTGCCAGCAGCCCGGGACAGACAATATACTACTTGAACAATCAGCCCCAGCATTTT. This encodes CASSPGQTIYYLNNQPQHF.

The CDR3 nucleotides read TGTGCCAGCAGCGTAGGATCAGCGGGCAACACAGATACGCAGTATTTT. Amino acids: CASSVGSAGNTDTQYF. This chain uses TRBV9 with TRBJ2-3, with TRBD2 as a possible D gene (6 bases). CDR3 length: 16 residues. Trimming removed 0 bases from V and 2 bases from J, with 13 bases in between. Per germline, CDR1 SGDLS and CDR2 YYNGEE.

This chain joins TRBV5-4 and TRBJ1-1; 10 bases fit TRBD1. Germline V CDR1 and CDR2: SGHNT, YYREEE (reference sequence). The CDR3 extends over 15 amino acids. V lost 0 bases, J lost 5 bases, and 4 bases stayed unmatched. The CDR3 nucleotides read TGTGCCAGCAGCTTGGAGGGACAGGGGAGGACTGAAGCTTTCTTT. Amino acids: CASSLEGQGRTEAFF. Drawing the rest from reference TRBV5-4 and TRBJ1-1, the complete variable domain is ETGVTQSPTHLIKTRGQQVTLRCSSQSGHNTVSWYQQALGQGPQFIFQYYREEENGRGNFPPRFSGLQFPNYSSELNVNALELDDSALYLCASSLEGQGRTEAFFGQGTRLTVV.

In nucleotides, the CDR3 is TGTGCCAGCAGTTTATCCCCAGGGAACACTGAAGCTTTCTTT. It encodes CASSLSPGNTEAFF. The chain recombines TRBV27 with TRBJ1-1, with D unresolved. CDR3 size: 14 residues. Germline loops: CDR1 MNHEY, CDR2 SMNVEV (reference sequence). V was pared by 0 bases and J by 1 base, with 6 bases between.

This chain uses TRBV6-1 with TRBJ1-1; D might be TRBD1 (6 bases). CDR3 length: 13 amino acids. The germline gives CDR1 MNHNS, CDR2 SASEGT. V dropped 4 bases and J dropped 1 base, with 7 bases sitting between them. This CDR3 is CASSVDRNTEAFF. Here the CDR3 DNA reads TGTGCCAGCAGTGTGGACAGGAACACTGAAGCTTTCTTT.

J is TRBJ1-1 and V is TRBV18, with a possible D match to TRBD1 (5 bases). CDR1 is KGHSH and CDR2 is LQKENI in the germline V gene. V was clipped by 2 bases and J by 7 bases, with 14 bases between them. The length of the CDR3 is 14 residues. The CDR3 spells CASSPAQGSFEAFF. CDR3 coding DNA: TGTGCCAGCTCACCAGCCCAGGGCTCCTTTGAAGCTTTCTTT.

CDR3 sequence reads: CASSWNRGTEAFF. DNA for the CDR3: TGTGCCAGCAGTTGGAACAGGGGTACTGAAGCTTTCTTT. The chain combines TRBV27 with TRBJ1-1; 7 nucleotides align to TRBD1. Losses at the gene ends were 4 bases for V and 5 bases for J; bases not matched to a gene: 4. Germline V gene sequence: CDR1 MNHEY, CDR2 SMNVEV (reference sequence). CDR3 size: 13 residues.

J is TRBJ1-1 and V is TRBV5-8, with a tentative D call TRBD1 (5 bases). The CDR3 extends over 14 amino acids. Trimming took 0 bases from V and 3 from J, leaving 9 bases between them. The germline V gene has CDR1 SGHTS and CDR2 YDEGEE. The CDR3 DNA reads as TGTGCCAGCAGCTTGGGGGGCCCCGACACTGAAGCTTTCTTT. Protein product: CASSLGGPDTEAFF.

V and J are TRBV7-9 and TRBJ1-5; D unresolved. V dropped 3 bases and J dropped 5 bases, with 5 bases sitting between them. CDR1 is SEHNR, CDR2 FQNEAQ, per germline (reference sequence). The CDR3 sequence is 12 residues long. The CDR3 coding sequence is TGTGCCAGCAGCTTCGGTGATCAGCCCCAGCATTTT. Translating it yields CASSFGDQPQHF. The variable domain in full, with the rest retrieved from reference TRBV7-9 and TRBJ1-5, is DTGVSQNPRHKITKRGQNVTFRCDPISEHNRLYWYRQTLGQGPEFLTYFQNEAQLEKSRLLSDRFSAERPKGSFSTLEIQRTEQGDSAMYLCASSFGDQPQHFGDGTRLSIL.

The chain uses TRBV27 and TRBJ1-2; TRBD1 agrees at 11 bases. Germline CDR1 and CDR2: MNHEY and SMNVEV (reference sequence). V shed 0 bases and J 7 bases; nucleotides not matched to a gene: 4. The CDR3 covers 15 residues. Written as DNA, the CDR3 is TGTGCCAGCAGTTTATCCGGGACAGGGGGTCGTGGCTACACCTTC. Translated: CASSLSGTGGRGYTF.

The gene calls are TRBV14 and TRBJ2-1; the match to TRBD2 covers 7 bases. The CDR3 extends over 14 amino acids. Unmatched junction bases numbered 3, after V lost 0 bases and J lost 7 bases. Germline-derived CDR1 and CDR2 are SGHDN and FVKESK. The CDR3 sequence is CASSQELGGNEQFF. In DNA, the CDR3 is TGTGCCAGCAGCCAAGAACTGGGAGGGAATGAGCAGTTCTTC.

As to this clone: Without the conserved terminal phenylalanine or tryptophan, this CDR3 likely stems from a read error. This sequence joins TRBV30 and TRBJ2-4; the D gene is possibly TRBD2 (6 bases). The CDR3 is made up of 16 amino acids. Trimming left V 4 bases short and J 2 bases short, with 18 bases between. Germline V gene sequence: CDR1 GTSNPN, CDR2 SVGIG (reference sequence). The CDR3 nucleotides read TGTGCCTGGAAATTGGAGGGAGAAGGAACCAAAAACATTCAGTACCTC. Its translation: CAWKLEGEGTKNIQYL.

V usage is TRBV29-1 and J usage is TRBJ2-7, with TRBD2 identical over 8 bases. This CDR3 spans 13 amino acids. Per the germline V gene, CDR1 is SQVTM and CDR2 is ANQGSEA. The ends lost 7 bases at V and 6 bases at J; junction bases unmatched: 11. CDR3 in amino acids: CSALQAAGGEQYF. In nucleotides, the CDR3 is TGCAGCGCGCTACAGGCGGCGGGAGGCGAGCAGTACTTC.

The V gene is TRBV6-1, the J gene TRBJ1-5; 8 nucleotides line up with TRBD1. V lost 6 bases and J lost 5; bases outside the gene matches: 9. The CDR3 is made up of 15 amino acids. Germline CDR1 reads MNHNS; CDR2 reads SASEGT. The chain's CDR3 is CASRLTGARDQPQHF. The CDR3, as DNA: TGTGCCAGCAGGCTGACAGGGGCTCGGGATCAGCCCCAGCATTTT.

The chain has TRBV4-1 and TRBJ1-5, with TRBD1 identical over 7 bases. V shed 2 bases, J shed 3 bases, and the junction held 4 bases outside the gene matches. The CDR3 contains 15 residues. Germline-derived CDR1 and CDR2 are MGHRA and YSYEKL. CDR3 sequence: CASSQSGTVNQPQHF. As DNA, the CDR3 is TGCGCCAGCAGCCAATCCGGGACAGTCAATCAGCCCCAGCATTTT.

The chain carries TRBV4-3 and TRBJ2-5; maybe TRBD1 (6 bases). The DNA end is a closer match to TRBJ2-7, so the J assignment may be wrong. CDR3 length: 15 amino acids. The V gene's germline CDR1 is LGHNA and CDR2 YSLEER. CDR3 sequence (DNA): TGCGCCAGCAGCCAAGATAGGGCAGGGGTCTACGAGCAGTACTTC. Protein sequence: CASSQDRAGVYEQYF.

The chain employs TRBV4-2 and TRBJ2-7, with TRBD2 identical over 7 bases. Unmatched junction bases numbered 11, after V lost 1 base and J lost 5 bases. The V gene's germline CDR1 is LGHNA and CDR2 YNFKEQ. The CDR3 contains 16 residues. In nucleotides, the CDR3 is TGTGCCAGCAGCCAAGGTAGTGGCGGGAGATCCGACGAGCAGTACTTC. Its protein product is CASSQGSGGRSDEQYF.

The chain carries TRBV9 and TRBJ2-1, with 10 bases aligning to TRBD2. The CDR3 spans 16 residues. Looked up from germline, CDR1 is SGDLS and CDR2 is YYNGEE. After removal of 3 bases from V and 10 bases from J, the junction contained 13 bases not matched to a gene. The CDR3 sequence: CASSALSGRLLEEQFF. In nucleotides, the CDR3 is TGTGCCAGCAGCGCCCTTAGCGGGAGGCTCCTTGAGGAGCAGTTCTTC.